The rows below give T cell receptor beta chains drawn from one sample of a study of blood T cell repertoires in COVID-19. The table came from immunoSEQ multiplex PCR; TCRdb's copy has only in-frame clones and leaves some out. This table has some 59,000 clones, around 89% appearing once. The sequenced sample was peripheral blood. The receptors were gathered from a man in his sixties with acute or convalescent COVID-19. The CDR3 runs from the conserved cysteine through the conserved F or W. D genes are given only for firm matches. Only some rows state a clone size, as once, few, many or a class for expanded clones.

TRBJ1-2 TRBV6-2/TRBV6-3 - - CASSPQGYGYTF TGTGCCAGCAGCCCGCAGGGCTATGGCTACACCTTC
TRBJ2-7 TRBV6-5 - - CASSRAYSYEQYF TGTGCCAGCAGCAGGGCCTACTCCTACGAGCAGTACTTC
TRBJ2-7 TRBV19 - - CASSISTAFEQYF TGTGCCAGTAGCATTAGCACGGCTTTCGAGCAGTACTTC
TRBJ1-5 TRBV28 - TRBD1 CASRQQGNQPQHF TGTGCCAGCAGGCAACAGGGGAATCAGCCCCAGCATTTT
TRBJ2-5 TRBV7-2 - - CASSGSGGATQYF TGTGCCAGCAGCGGTAGCGGTGGTGCAACCCAGTACTTC
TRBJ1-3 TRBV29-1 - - CSVESGGSGNTIYF TGCAGCGTCGAGAGCGGTGGCTCTGGAAACACCATATATTTT
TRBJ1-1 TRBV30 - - CAFHGPGGTEAFF TGTGCCTTTCACGGACCGGGAGGGACTGAAGCTTTCTTT
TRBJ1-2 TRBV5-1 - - CASSLEGDYGYTF TGCGCCAGCAGCTTGGAGGGGGACTATGGCTACACCTTC
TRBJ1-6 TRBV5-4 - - CASSMAGIDGSPLHF TGTGCCAGCAGCATGGCAGGTATTGACGGTTCACCCCTCCACTTT
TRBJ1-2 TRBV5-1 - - CASSLTVEYGYGYTF TGCGCCAGCAGCTTGACGGTGGAGTACGGCTATGGCTACACCTTC
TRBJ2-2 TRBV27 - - CASSPGWGTGELFF TGTGCCAGCAGCCCAGGGTGGGGTACCGGGGAGCTGTTTTTT
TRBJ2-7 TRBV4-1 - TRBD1 CASSRAPGTGYYEQYF TGCGCCAGCAGCCGGGCCCCCGGGACAGGGTATTACGAGCAGTACTTC
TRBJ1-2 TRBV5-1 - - CASSLQEANYGYTF TGCGCCAGCAGCTTACAGGAAGCTAACTATGGCTACACCTTC
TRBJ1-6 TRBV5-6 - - CASRTRGSYNSPLHF TGTGCCAGCCGGACCAGGGGCTCCTATAATTCACCCCTCCACTTT
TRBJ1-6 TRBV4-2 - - CASSPKVWGGSPLHF TGTGCCAGCAGTCCAAAGGTATGGGGGGGATCACCCCTCCACTTT
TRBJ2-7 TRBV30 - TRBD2 CAWSVLAGVGEQYF TGTGCCTGGAGTGTACTAGCGGGGGTAGGCGAGCAGTACTTC
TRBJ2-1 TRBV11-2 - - CASSAFYRVEGQFF TGTGCCAGCAGCGCGTTCTACAGGGTGGAAGGGCAGTTCTTC
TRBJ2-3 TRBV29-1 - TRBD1 CSVEDHVTGQGTPGTQYF TGCAGCGTTGAAGATCACGTTACGGGACAGGGGACCCCCGGTACGCAGTATTTT
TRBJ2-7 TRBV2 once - CASKRGRAYEQYF TGTGCCAGTAAAAGGGGGAGGGCCTACGAGCAGTACTTC
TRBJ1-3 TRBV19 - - CASRRVGNTIYF TGTGCCAGTAGACGGGTTGGAAACACCATATATTTT
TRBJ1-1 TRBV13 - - CASSSQVYTEAFF TGTGCCAGCAGCTCTCAGGTCTACACTGAAGCTTTCTTT
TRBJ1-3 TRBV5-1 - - CASSLDSGAGNTIYF TGCGCCAGCAGCTTGGATTCGGGGGCTGGAAACACCATATATTTT
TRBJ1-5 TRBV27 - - CASSLKPGSNQPQHF TGTGCCAGCAGTTTAAAACCCGGTAGCAATCAGCCCCAGCATTTT
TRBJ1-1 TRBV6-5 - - CASSQTGLTEAFF TGTGCCAGCAGTCAGACAGGCCTGACTGAAGCTTTCTTT
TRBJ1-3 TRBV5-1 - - CASSLDRRGNTIYF TGCGCCAGCAGCTTGGACAGGAGAGGAAACACCATATATTTT
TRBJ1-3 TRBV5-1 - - CASSPRGISGNTIYF TGCGCCAGCAGCCCCAGAGGGATTTCTGGAAACACCATATATTTT
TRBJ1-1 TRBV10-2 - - CASSWTGGVDTEAFF TGCGCCAGCAGCTGGACGGGGGGAGTGGACACTGAAGCTTTCTTT
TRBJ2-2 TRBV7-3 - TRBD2 CASSPTSGGPGELFF TGTGCCAGCAGCCCGACTAGCGGGGGCCCCGGGGAGCTGTTTTTT
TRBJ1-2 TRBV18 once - CASSPFREPHYGYTF TGTGCCAGCTCACCATTCCGGGAGCCCCACTATGGCTACACCTTC
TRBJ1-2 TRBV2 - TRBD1 CASSAGTGGVGYTF TGTGCCAGCAGTGCCGGGACAGGGGGGGTCGGCTACACCTTC
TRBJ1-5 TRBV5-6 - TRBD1 CASSSTGGKTPQHF TGTGCCAGCAGCTCCACAGGGGGCAAAACGCCCCAGCATTTT
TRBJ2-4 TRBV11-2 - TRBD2 CASSPQGGLAKNIQYF TGTGCCAGCAGCCCCCAGGGAGGGTTAGCCAAAAACATTCAGTACTTC
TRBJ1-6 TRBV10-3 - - CAISTGPVIPLHF TGTGCCATCAGTACAGGACCCGTTATTCCCCTCCACTTT
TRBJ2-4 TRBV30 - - CAWGGTGLAKNIQYF TGTGCCTGGGGAGGGACTGGATTAGCCAAAAACATTCAGTACTTC
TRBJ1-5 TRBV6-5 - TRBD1 CASRLQGAGQPQHF TGTGCCAGCAGATTACAGGGGGCCGGTCAGCCCCAGCATTTT
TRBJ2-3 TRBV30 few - CAWARGFDGDTQYF TGTGCCTGGGCAAGGGGCTTCGACGGAGATACGCAGTATTTT
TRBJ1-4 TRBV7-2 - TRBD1 CASSFTTGANEKLFF TGTGCCAGCAGCTTCACGACAGGGGCTAATGAAAAACTGTTTTTT